This T cell receptor beta chain was sequenced for a study of blood T cell repertoires in COVID-19. Study details: Sites across the United States, Italy and Spain contributed samples from acute and convalescent COVID-19.

Sequencing used immunoSEQ multiplex PCR; TCRdb keeps in-frame clones, though not all of them. The data show under 250,000 clones, approximately 83% seen once. The sequenced sample was peripheral blood. This clonotype was obtained from a middle-aged man with acute or convalescent COVID-19.

The CDR3 spells CSARDSNTIYF. The CDR3 coding sequence is TGCAGTGCTAGAGATTCGAACACCATATATTTT. The chain has TRBV20-1 and TRBJ1-3, with D uncertain. There are 11 residues in the CDR3. CDR1 is DFQATT and CDR2 is SNEGSKA in the germline V gene (reference sequence). Trimming shortened V by 0 bases and J by 7 bases, and 4 bases separated the two germline ends.